A single sample is the source of the 5 T cell receptor beta chains below, sequenced in a study of vaccination and CD4 T cells after COVID-19. No antigen has been identified for these receptors. As to treatment: roughly ten-day PBMC culture with coronavirus spike peptide pools or control peptides (ViraFEST assay). The assay that was used to sequence DNA from cultured CD4+ T cells was the Oncomine TCR Beta short-read assay. In TCRdb, the PCR reads were re-called with MiXCR into one record per CDR3 protein. The profile shows 2,600 or so distinct CDR3 sequences, 34% of them singletons. The specimen sequenced was CD4+ T cells from blood, cultured in vitro. The receptors were gathered from a human donor who had recovered from COVID-19.

The rearrangement links TRBV12-3 or TRBV12-4 to TRBJ1-2; D not resolved. V lost 3 bases to trimming and J lost 2 bases, with 4 bases between them. The CDR3 covers 12 residues. CDR3 sequence (DNA): TGTGCCAGCAGTTTCGGAAACTATGGCTACACCTTC. This codes for CASSFGNYGYTF.

V and J are TRBV20-1 and TRBJ2-7, with 7 bases that match TRBD1. Germline V gene lookup returns CDR1 DFQATT and CDR2 SNEGSKA (reference sequence). The CDR3 sequence is 13 residues long. Trimming at V came to 3 bases and at J to 0 bases, leaving 2 bases not matched to a gene. As DNA, the CDR3 is TGCAGTGCTAGGACAGGGACCTCCTACGAGCAGTACTTC. Residues: CSARTGTSYEQYF.

The chain links TRBV11-2 to TRBJ1-1; D perhaps matches TRBD1 (5 bases). Germline CDR1 is SGHAT and CDR2 is FQNNGV. This CDR3 has 16 residues. Trimming shortened V by 4 bases and J by 6 bases, and 21 bases separated the two germline ends. In nucleotides, the CDR3 is TGTGCCAGCAGCTCCGGGGCGGGTCGGGGGAATTCTGAAGCTTTCTTT. Its protein is CASSSGAGRGNSEAFF.

The V and J genes are TRBV27 and TRBJ2-3, with D perhaps matching TRBD2 (5 bases). Germline V gene lookup returns CDR1 MNHEY and CDR2 SMNVEV (reference sequence). V lost 8 bases to trimming and J lost 0 bases, with 18 bases between them. The CDR3 sequence is 16 residues long. This chain's CDR3 is CASSRSRGLSTDTQYF. Here the CDR3 DNA reads TGTGCCAGCTCCCGGTCTCGCGGGCTCAGCACAGATACGCAGTATTTT.

There are a few counts of this clonotype. Here the CDR3 reads CASRDWTDDYGYTF. For the CDR3, the DNA is TGCGCCAGCAGGGATTGGACAGACGACTATGGCTACACCTTC. V usage is TRBV10-2 and J usage is TRBJ1-2; D is perhaps TRBD1 (6 bases). Trimming removed 6 bases from V and 3 bases from J, with 14 bases in between. CDR1 is WSHSY and CDR2 is SAAADI in the germline V gene. The length of the CDR3 is 14 residues.